The entry that follows covers one T cell receptor beta chain sequence. The antigen is unknown. The record originates from a study of cytomegalovirus exposure and HLA in healthy donors. Whole-study results and caveats: A missense variant in DCLRE1C was later tied to TCR beta V- and J-gene trimming.

The PCR contained 60 Vbeta and 13 Jbeta primers. The table came from immunoSEQ multiplex PCR; TCRdb's copy has only in-frame clones and leaves some out. The sample table sets out approximately 38,000 clones. CDR3 length: 11 amino acids. Per the germline V gene, CDR1 is DFQATT and CDR2 is SNEGSKA (reference sequence). The source of this sequence is a human donor in good health. Specimen: PBMCs. This rearrangement joins TRBV20-1 to TRBJ1-1; D gene ambiguous. In nucleotides, the CDR3 is TGCAGGGTGGAGGAGGGCACTGAAGCTTTCTTT. It codes for CRVEEGTEAFF.